This T cell receptor beta chain was recorded in a study of PD-L1 blockade in urothelial cancer. Looking at the study overall: Prior chemotherapy in patients spanned 0 to 3 regimens. Blood was evaluated 3 weeks (second dose) and 6 weeks after therapy began.

V shed 4 bases and J shed 2 bases, with 16 bases lying between them. CDR3 size: 15 residues. The germline V gene encodes CDR1 SGHRS and CDR2 YFSETQ. Time point indicated: pretreatment peripheral blood. Sequencing used immunoSEQ multiplex PCR; TCRdb keeps in-frame clones, though not all of them. The sample has around 71,000 clones; about 85% are singletons. The rearrangement uses TRBV5-1 and TRBJ2-7; maybe TRBD2 (6 bases). This TCR came from a man aged 40-49 years with urothelial cancer. The sequenced sample was PBMCs, obtained around atezolizumab (anti-PD-L1) treatment. CDR3: CASSGRDSRPYEQYF. The CDR3 DNA follows: TGCGCCAGCAGCGGGCGGGACTCCCGTCCCTACGAGCAGTACTTC.